This T cell receptor (beta chain) was profiled in a study of blood T cell repertoires in COVID-19. Clinical history as reported by participants underpinned cohort assignment. The junction had 6 bases not matched to a gene; V was cut back by 4 bases and J by 5 bases. From germline, CDR1 is SEHNR and CDR2 FQNEAQ (reference sequence). The CDR3 totals 15 residues. The assay was immunoSEQ multiplex PCR, and TCRdb's table has in-frame clones only and misses some. The data show some 320,000 clones, around nine tenths seen once. V gene TRBV7-9 combines with J gene TRBJ2-3; 10 nucleotides align to TRBD2. Specimen: PBMCs or T cells enriched from blood (not recorded which). The TCR sequence derives from a man aged 55-75 years who had recovered from COVID-19. The chain's CDR3 is CASSSRTSGQDTQYF. The CDR3 DNA reads TGTGCCAGCAGCTCCCGGACTAGCGGCCAAGATACGCAGTATTTT. Using reference TRBV7-9 and TRBJ2-3 for the parts outside the CDR3, the full variable domain is DTGVSQNPRHKITKRGQNVTFRCDPISEHNRLYWYRQTLGQGPEFLTYFQNEAQLEKSRLLSDRFSAERPKGSFSTLEIQRTEQGDSAMYLCASSSRTSGQDTQYFGPGTRLTVL.